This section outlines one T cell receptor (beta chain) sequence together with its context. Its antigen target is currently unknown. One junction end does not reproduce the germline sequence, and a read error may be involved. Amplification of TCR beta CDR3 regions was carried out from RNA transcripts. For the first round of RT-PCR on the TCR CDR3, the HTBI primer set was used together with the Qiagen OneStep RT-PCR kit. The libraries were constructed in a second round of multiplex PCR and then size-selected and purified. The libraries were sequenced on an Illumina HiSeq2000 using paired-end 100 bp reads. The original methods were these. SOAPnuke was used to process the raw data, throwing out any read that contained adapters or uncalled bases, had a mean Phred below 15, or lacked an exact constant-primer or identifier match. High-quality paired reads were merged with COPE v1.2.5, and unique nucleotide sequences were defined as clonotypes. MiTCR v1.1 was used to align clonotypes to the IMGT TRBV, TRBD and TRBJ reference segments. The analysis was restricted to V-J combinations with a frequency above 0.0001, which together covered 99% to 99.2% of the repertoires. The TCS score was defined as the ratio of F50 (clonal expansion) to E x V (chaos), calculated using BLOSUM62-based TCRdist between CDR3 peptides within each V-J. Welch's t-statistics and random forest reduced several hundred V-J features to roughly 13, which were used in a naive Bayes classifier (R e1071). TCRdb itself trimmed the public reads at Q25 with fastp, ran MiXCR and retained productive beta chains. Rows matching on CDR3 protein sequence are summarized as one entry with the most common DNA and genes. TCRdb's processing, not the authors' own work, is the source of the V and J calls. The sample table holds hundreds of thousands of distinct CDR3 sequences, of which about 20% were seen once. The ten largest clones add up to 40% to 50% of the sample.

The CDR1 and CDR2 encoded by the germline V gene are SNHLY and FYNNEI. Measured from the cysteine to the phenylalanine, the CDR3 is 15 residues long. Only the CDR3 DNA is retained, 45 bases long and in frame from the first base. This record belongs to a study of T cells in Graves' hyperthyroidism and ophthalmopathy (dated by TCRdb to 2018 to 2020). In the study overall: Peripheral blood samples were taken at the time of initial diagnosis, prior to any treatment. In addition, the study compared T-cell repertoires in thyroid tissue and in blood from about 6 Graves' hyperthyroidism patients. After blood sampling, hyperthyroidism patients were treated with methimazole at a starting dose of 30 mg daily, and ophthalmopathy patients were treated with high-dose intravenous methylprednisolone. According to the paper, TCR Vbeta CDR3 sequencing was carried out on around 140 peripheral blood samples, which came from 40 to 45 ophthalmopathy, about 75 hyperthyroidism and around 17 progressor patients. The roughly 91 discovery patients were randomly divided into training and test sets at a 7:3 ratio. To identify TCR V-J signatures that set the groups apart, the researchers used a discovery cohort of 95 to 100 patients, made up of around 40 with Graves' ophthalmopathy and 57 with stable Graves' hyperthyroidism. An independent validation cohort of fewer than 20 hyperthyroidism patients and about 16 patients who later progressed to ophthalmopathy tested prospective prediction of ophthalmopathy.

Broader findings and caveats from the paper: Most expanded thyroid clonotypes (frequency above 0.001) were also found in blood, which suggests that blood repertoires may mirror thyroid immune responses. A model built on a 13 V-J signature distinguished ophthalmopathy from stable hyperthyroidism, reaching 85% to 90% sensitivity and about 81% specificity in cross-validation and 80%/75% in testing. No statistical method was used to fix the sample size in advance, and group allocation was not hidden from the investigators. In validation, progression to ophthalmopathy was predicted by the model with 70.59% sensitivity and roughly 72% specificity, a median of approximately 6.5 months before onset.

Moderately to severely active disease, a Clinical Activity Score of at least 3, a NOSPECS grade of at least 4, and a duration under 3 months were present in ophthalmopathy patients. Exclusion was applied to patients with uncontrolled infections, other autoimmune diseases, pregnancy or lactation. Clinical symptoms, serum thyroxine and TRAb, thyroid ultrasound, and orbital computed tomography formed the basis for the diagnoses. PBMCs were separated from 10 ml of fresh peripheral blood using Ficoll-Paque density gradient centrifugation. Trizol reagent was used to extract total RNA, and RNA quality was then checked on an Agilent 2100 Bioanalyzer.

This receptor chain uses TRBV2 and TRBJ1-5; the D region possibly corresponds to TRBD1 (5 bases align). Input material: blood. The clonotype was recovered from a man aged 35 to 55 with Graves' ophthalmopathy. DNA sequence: TGTGCCAGCAGTTCGCAGGGAAATAGCAATCAGCCCCGGCATTTT. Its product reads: CASSSQGNSNQPRHF. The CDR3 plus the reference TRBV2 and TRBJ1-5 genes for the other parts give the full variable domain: EPEVTQTPSHQVTQMGQEVILRCVPISNHLYFYWYRQILGQKVEFLVSFYNNEISEKSEIFDDQFSVERPDGSNFTLKIRSTKLEDSAMYFCASSSQGNSNQPRHFGDGTRLSIL.